This T cell receptor beta chain was found in a study of blood T cell repertoires in COVID-19. Study in general: There were acute and convalescent COVID-19 samples, and they came from the United States, Italy and Spain. T cells, B-cell-depleted T cells, or PBMCs supplied cDNA or gDNA.

In the authors' workflow: Amplified reference gene primers provided the basis for estimating nucleated cell counts. Profiled with immunoSEQ multiplex PCR; TCRdb holds only in-frame clones, not every one. That table supplies the V and J calls and clone size; D and trimming were determined from the DNA. Of around 70,000 clones listed, about 82% are singletons. The receptor was isolated from a woman aged 55-70 years with acute or convalescent COVID-19. Specimen: peripheral blood.

CDR3 nucleotides: TGTGCCAGTAGAACCCACTTGCTCTCTGGAAACACCATATATTTT. As protein: CASRTHLLSGNTIYF. The rearrangement joins TRBV19 to TRBJ1-3; D gene unclear. The germline gives CDR1 LNHDA, CDR2 SQIVND (reference sequence). V shed 6 bases and J shed 0 bases, with 12 bases lying between them. The length of the CDR3 is 15 residues. The whole variable domain, filled in from reference TRBV19 and TRBJ1-3, reads DGGITQSPKYLFRKEGQNVTLSCEQNLNHDAMYWYRQDPGQGLRLIYYSQIVNDFQKGDIAEGYSVSREKKESFPLTVTSAQKNPTAFYLCASRTHLLSGNTIYFGEGSWLTVV.